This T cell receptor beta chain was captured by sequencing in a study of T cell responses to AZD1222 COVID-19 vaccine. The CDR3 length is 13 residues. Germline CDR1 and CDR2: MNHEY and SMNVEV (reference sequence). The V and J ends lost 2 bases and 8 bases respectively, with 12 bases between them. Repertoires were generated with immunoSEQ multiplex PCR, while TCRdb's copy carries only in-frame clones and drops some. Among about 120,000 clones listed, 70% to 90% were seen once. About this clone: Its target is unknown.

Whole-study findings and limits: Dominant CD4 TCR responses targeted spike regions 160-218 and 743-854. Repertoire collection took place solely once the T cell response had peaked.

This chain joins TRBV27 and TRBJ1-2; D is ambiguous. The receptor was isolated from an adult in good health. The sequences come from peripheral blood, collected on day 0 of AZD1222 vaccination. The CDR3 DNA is TGTGCCAGCAGTTTAGACGGACCTTGGGGCTACACCTTC. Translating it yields CASSLDGPWGYTF.